This is a list of T cell receptor beta chains from one sample in a study of hypomethylating agent response in myelodysplastic syndrome. Clones were read by immunoSEQ multiplex PCR, and TCRdb kept only the in-frame ones, dropping some. The table shows a few thousand clones, with 70% to 90% occurring only once. Sample: bone marrow, taken before or after starting hypomethylating agent treatment for myelodysplastic syndrome (not recorded which). The receptors were gathered from a human donor with myelodysplastic syndrome. Each CDR3 is given with its conserved first and last residue. D genes are given only for firm matches. Size is omitted from some rows. Given values are once, few, many or a class for expanded clones.

J gene	CDR3 length	D gene	V gene	clone size	CDR3 protein	CDR3 DNA
TRBJ1-1	15	.	TRBV6-1	.	CASIFLTGSNTEAFF	TGTGCCAGCATTTTCCTGACAGGCTCGAACACTGAAGCTTTCTTT
TRBJ2-3	16	.	TRBV4-2	.	CASSRLDRDGTDTQYF	TGTGCCAGCAGCCGCTTAGACCGGGACGGCACAGATACGCAGTATTTT
TRBJ2-5	15	TRBD1	TRBV7-2	.	CASNLAGGMRETQYF	TGTGCCAGCAACTTGGCAGGGGGCATGAGGGAGACCCAGTACTTC
TRBJ2-5	11	.	TRBV29-1	.	CSVEDSGPQYF	TGCAGCGTTGAAGATTCCGGGCCCCAGTACTTC
TRBJ2-1	17	TRBD1	TRBV9	.	CASSDLYGTDFDNEQFF	TGTGCCAGCAGCGATCTTTATGGGACAGATTTCGACAATGAGCAGTTCTTC
TRBJ1-5	13	.	TRBV19	.	CASSSQGGQPQHF	TGTGCCAGTAGTTCCCAGGGTGGGCAGCCCCAGCATTTT
TRBJ2-5	13	.	TRBV2	.	CASSESPPETQYF	TGTGCCAGCAGTGAGTCCCCCCCAGAGACCCAGTACTTC
TRBJ2-1	15	.	TRBV7-3	.	CASSLEPHSYNEQFF	TGTGCCAGCAGCTTAGAACCCCACTCCTACAATGAGCAGTTCTTC
TRBJ2-7	17	TRBD1	TRBV18	.	CASSPNAPGTGVFSEYF	TGTGCCAGCTCACCGAACGCCCCCGGGACAGGGGTCTTTTCGGAGTACTTC
TRBJ2-7	14	.	TRBV28	.	CASSGLAHSYEQYF	TGTGCCAGCAGTGGGTTGGCTCACTCCTACGAGCAGTACTTC
TRBJ2-7	13	TRBD2	TRBV6-5	.	CASRPSGTYEQYF	TGTGCCAGCAGACCTAGCGGTACCTACGAGCAGTACTTC
TRBJ2-7	15	TRBD1	TRBV19	.	CASSIAGTGDYEQYF	TGTGCCAGTAGTATAGCGGGGACAGGGGACTACGAGCAGTACTTC
TRBJ2-1	16	.	TRBV18	.	CASSPIARSSYNEQFF	TGTGCCAGCTCGCCCATAGCGCGAAGCTCCTACAATGAGCAGTTCTTC
TRBJ2-7	15	TRBD1	TRBV27	once	CASSLVGDRGARQYF	TGTGCCAGCAGTTTGGTTGGCGACAGGGGGGCACGGCAGTACTTC
TRBJ2-3	15	.	TRBV5-6	once	CASSWRQASTDTQYF	TGTGCCAGCAGCTGGCGACAAGCGAGCACAGATACGCAGTATTTT